The 20 T cell receptor beta chains listed next were all sequenced from one sample in a study of T cells in Graves' hyperthyroidism and ophthalmopathy. What was amplified from RNA transcripts were TCR beta CDR3 regions. The TCR CDR3 first-round RT-PCR relied on the HTBI primer set. TCRdb reanalysed the multiplex PCR reads using MiXCR and keeps one entry per CDR3 protein. Of around 380,000 distinct CDR3 sequences in the sample, roughly 13% were seen once. Sequenced input: blood. The receptor source for this set is a young man with Graves' hyperthyroidism that later progressed to Graves' ophthalmopathy.

This chain links TRBV11-3 with TRBJ2-5; 11 nucleotides line up with TRBD2. The length of the CDR3 is 15 residues. The germline CDR1 and CDR2 sequences are SGHNT and YENEEA. The ends lost 5 bases at V and 5 bases at J; junction bases unmatched: 7. The CDR3: CASSLHSGGEETQYF. The CDR3 coding sequence is TGTGCCAGCAGCCTACATAGCGGGGGGGAGGAGACCCAGTACTTC. Based on the CDR3 plus reference TRBV11-3 and TRBJ2-5, the full variable domain is EAGVVQSPRYKIIEKKQPVAFWCNPISGHNTLYWYLQNLGQGPELLIRYENEEAVDDSQLPKDRFSAERLKGVDSTLKIQPAELGDSAVYLCASSLHSGGEETQYFGPGTRLLVL.

The CDR3, as DNA: TGTGCCAGCAGCTGGGGACAGGGTAACACCGGGGAGCTGTTTTTT. It is translated as CASSWGQGNTGELFF. V gene TRBV5-6 combines with J gene TRBJ2-2; 9 positions agree with TRBD1. Germline V CDR1 and CDR2: SGHDT, YYEEEE. CDR3 length equals 15 residues. J was trimmed by 2 bases and V by 3 bases; bases with no gene match: 2.

This clonotype turned up a few times. The chain joins TRBV12-3 or TRBV12-4 to TRBJ2-2; TRBD1 matches at 12 bases. The CDR3 contains 20 residues. V was pared by 0 bases and J by 4 bases, with 12 bases of the junction left unmatched. CDR3 region: CASSLAGGTGGLWGTGELFF. The CDR3 DNA follows: TGTGCCAGCAGTTTAGCGGGGGGGACAGGGGGCTTGTGGGGCACCGGGGAGCTGTTTTTT.

This clonotype was counted between two and nine times. The V gene is TRBV15, the J gene TRBJ1-6; no reliable D call. The CDR3 spans 14 residues. CDR1 LNHNV and CDR2 YYDKDF come from the germline V gene (reference sequence). The V gene lost 3 bases and the J gene lost 9 bases, with 12 bases spanning the gap. The CDR3 DNA reads TGTGCCACCAGCAGGAGATGGACCGTTTCACCCCTCCACTTT. Its protein product is CATSRRWTVSPLHF.

The chain recombines TRBV20-1 with TRBJ2-1; tentatively, D is TRBD1 (5 bases). The CDR3 extends over 14 amino acids. Germline CDR1 DFQATT, CDR2 SNEGSKA (reference sequence). V was clipped by 3 bases and J by 4 bases, with 13 bases between them. For the CDR3, the DNA is TGCAGTGCTAGTCCGTTTCAGGGATACAATGAGCAGTTCTTC. Translated, it gives CSASPFQGYNEQFF.

This clonotype was seen many times. The rearrangement links TRBV7-2 to TRBJ1-2; weak D call: TRBD1 (5 bases). V shed 4 bases and J shed 5 bases, with 11 bases lying between them. CDR3 size: 13 residues. Per germline, CDR1 SGHTA and CDR2 FQGNSA. The DNA for the CDR3 is TGTGCCAGCAGCTACGGGGCCCGTTATGGCTACACCTTC. Amino acid sequence: CASSYGARYGYTF. Complete variable domain (other parts from reference TRBV7-2 and TRBJ1-2): GAGVSQSPSNKVTEKGKDVELRCDPISGHTALYWYRQSLGQGLEFLIYFQGNSAPDKSGLPSDRFSAERTGGSVSTLTIQRTQQEDSAVYLCASSYGARYGYTFGSGTRLTVV.

This clonotype has more than one count but fewer than ten. This chain connects TRBV4-1 to TRBJ2-3; D unclear. Germline V lookup: CDR1 MGHRA, CDR2 YSYEKL. The CDR3 is made up of 13 amino acids. Trimming took off 2 bases at V and 1 base at J, with 4 bases between the two ends. In nucleotides, the CDR3 is TGCGCCAGCAGCCAATCACGCACAGATACGCAGTATTTT. It encodes CASSQSRTDTQYF.

This clonotype was found many times. The chain links TRBV27 to TRBJ1-5; 9 nucleotides line up with TRBD1. The CDR3 is 15 amino acids. The ends lost 6 bases at V and 6 bases at J; junction bases unmatched: 9. The germline V gene has CDR1 MNHEY and CDR2 SMNVEV (reference sequence). DNA of the CDR3: TGTGCCAGCAGCCCCGGGACAGGGCTTGTTCAGCCCCAGCATTTT. Translation gives CASSPGTGLVQPQHF.

This clonotype was counted at least ten times. V gene TRBV7-8 combines with J gene TRBJ2-5; 8 positions match TRBD2. Germline V gene lookup returns CDR1 SGHVS and CDR2 FQNEAQ. The CDR3 is made up of 12 amino acids. V was clipped by 6 bases and J by 5 bases; unmatched bases: 2. Here the CDR3 reads CASSRLAETQYF. As DNA, the CDR3 is TGTGCCAGCAGTCGACTAGCGGAGACCCAGTACTTC.

The chain combines TRBV4-1 with TRBJ2-1, with D unclear. V lost 1 base, J lost 7 bases, and 14 bases lay in between. CDR1 and CDR2 (germline): MGHRA, YSYEKL. The CDR3 extends over 15 amino acids. In DNA, the CDR3 is TGCGCCAGCAGCCAAGGTCGTCACCTGGGTAATGAGCAGTTCTTC. It encodes CASSQGRHLGNEQFF.

This clonotype was detected ten times or more. The chain couples TRBV5-8 to TRBJ2-7; D is ambiguous. There are 10 residues in the CDR3. Per germline, CDR1 SGHTS and CDR2 YDEGEE. Trimming cost V 5 bases and J 2 bases, with 2 bases left between them. Written as DNA, the CDR3 is TGTGCCAGCAGTCCCTACGAGCAGTACTTC. Residues: CASSPYEQYF. The variable domain in full, with the rest retrieved from reference TRBV5-8 and TRBJ2-7, is EAGVTQSPTHLIKTRGQQATLRCSPISGHTSVYWYQQALGLGLQFLLWYDEGEERNRGNFPPRFSGRQFPNYSSELNVNALELEDSALYLCASSPYEQYFGPGTRLTVT.

The gene calls are TRBV3-1 and TRBJ2-3; D uncertain. The CDR3 loop spans 19 amino acids. The V gene's germline CDR1 is LGHDT and CDR2 YNNKEL (reference sequence). V was pared by 0 bases and J by 2 bases, with 21 bases between. The DNA of the CDR3 is TGTGCCAGCAGCCAAGAGTCCCCTCCGACCGAAGGTTACACAGATACGCAGTATTTT. Translating gives CASSQESPPTEGYTDTQYF.

The rearrangement joins TRBV19 to TRBJ2-2; no reliable D call. The ends were cut back, 7 bases at V and 3 bases at J, with 9 bases in the middle. Looked up from germline, CDR1 is LNHDA and CDR2 is SQIVND (reference sequence). The CDR3 is 13 amino acids. CDR3 coding DNA: TGTGCCAGTAACCCGGCCTACACCGGGGAGCTGTTTTTT. This encodes CASNPAYTGELFF.

CDR3 sequence: CASSSSGLGETQYF. CDR3 DNA sequence: TGTGCCAGCAGCTCATCAGGGTTAGGAGAGACCCAGTACTTC. This chain links TRBV5-4 with TRBJ2-5, with TRBD1 as a possible D gene (5 bases). CDR1 and CDR2 (germline): SGHNT, YYREEE (reference sequence). Trimming pared 3 bases from V and 4 bases from J, leaving 13 bases between. This CDR3 is built from 14 residues.

This clonotype appeared many times. A junction boundary mismatches the germline segment, possibly from a read error. The rearrangement joins TRBV7-2 to TRBJ1-1; tentatively, D is TRBD1 (5 bases). The CDR3 totals 13 residues. The germline V gene has CDR1 SGHTA and CDR2 FQGNSA. This chain's CDR3 is CASSFLPGALQVF. In nucleotides, the CDR3 is TGTGCCAGCAGCTTCTTACCTGGGGCCCTGCAAGTCTTT.

This rearrangement joins TRBV12-3 or TRBV12-4 to TRBJ2-1; TRBD1 aligns across 8 bases. The V segment lost 5 bases and the J segment 6 bases; nucleotides outside the gene matches: 9. This CDR3 spans 15 amino acids. This CDR3 is CASSPQGALPNEQFF. CDR3 in DNA: TGTGCCAGCAGTCCGCAGGGGGCCCTCCCCAATGAGCAGTTCTTC.

The V and J genes are TRBV5-1 and TRBJ1-1; D gene unclear. The V and J ends lost 2 bases and 3 bases respectively, with 11 bases between them. The length of the CDR3 is 14 residues. CDR1 is SGHRS and CDR2 is YFSETQ in the germline V gene. The CDR3 DNA reads TGCGCCAGCAGCTTCGAGATAGGTTACACTGAAGCTTTCTTT. It translates to CASSFEIGYTEAFF.

This clonotype has just a few counts. This chain joins TRBV2 and TRBJ2-3; tentative D call: TRBD1 (6 bases). Germline V gene lookup returns CDR1 SNHLY and CDR2 FYNNEI. This CDR3 has 16 amino acids. V was trimmed by 2 bases and J by 2 bases, leaving 14 bases between them. The CDR3 reads CASSESRDTYTDTQYF. CDR3 in DNA: TGTGCCAGCAGTGAATCCCGGGACACCTACACAGATACGCAGTATTTT.

The genes are TRBV6-1 and TRBJ2-1; D tentatively reads TRBD1 or TRBD2 (5 bases each). The length of the CDR3 is 17 residues. The V end was cut by 5 bases, the J end by 0 bases, with 17 bases between. Germline V gene data show CDR1 as MNHNS and CDR2 as SASEGT. CDR3 amino acids: CASSYGGFRSSYNEQFF. The CDR3 DNA reads TGTGCCAGCAGTTATGGGGGTTTCCGCAGCTCCTACAATGAGCAGTTCTTC.

The sample holds many counts of this clonotype. The J gene is TRBJ2-6, the V gene TRBV28, with D perhaps given as TRBD1 or TRBD2 (6 bases each). This CDR3 is 15 amino acids long. From germline, CDR1 is MDHEN and CDR2 SYDVKM. Trimming left V 8 bases short and J 4 bases short, with 15 bases between. DNA for the CDR3: TGTGCCAGCTATAAGTCGGGGGCCGGGGCCAACGTCCTGACTTTC. Its translation is CASYKSGAGANVLTF.